The clone carrying this TCR beta chain was counted a few times. Its specificity is not known. The record originates from a study of blood T cells in healthy people across ages. The study, taken as a whole, reports: One million T cells yielded diversity estimates that were considered underestimates. Correlation between TCR beta diversity and naive T cell percentage was strong. Comparison with aged donors showed that long-lived donors had more naive CD4+ cells and higher diversity. While age rose, TCR beta diversity per million T cells dropped in a roughly linear way.

CDR3 size: 16 residues. The germline gives CDR1 DFQATT, CDR2 SNEGSKA (reference sequence). V was trimmed by 0 bases and J by 2 bases, leaving 14 bases between them. A sample-barcoded 5' primer and a J-beta primer mix were used in a second PCR of roughly 7 to 11 cycles. TCRdb passed the 5' RACE reads through MiXCR, listing each CDR3 protein once. This table holds roughly 700,000 distinct CDR3 sequences, over 45% found once. The chain carries TRBV20-1 and TRBJ2-1, with D tentatively TRBD2 (6 bases). This sequence was found in a woman in her sixties or seventies in good health. The sequenced sample was blood. In DNA form, the CDR3 reads TGCAGTGCTAGAGATTGGACTGCGGGACCCTACAATGAGCAGTTCTTC. This encodes CSARDWTAGPYNEQFF.